This TCR beta chain was captured in a study of response to subunit inactivated influenza vaccine. MiXCR, applied by TCRdb to the RT-PCR reads, yields one record per CDR3 protein. The data hold about 650,000 distinct CDR3 sequences, with 12% to 15% observed a single time. Study results and caveats: Each seasonal influenza vaccination recruits few new T cells, the authors suggested.

About this clonotype: Antigen specificity is unknown.

V lost 1 base and J 4 bases, leaving 11 bases between the germline ends. The CDR3 extends over 14 amino acids. The germline V gene encodes CDR1 SGHRS and CDR2 YFSETQ. This specimen was PBMCs from blood, taken roughly 15 days before vaccination. The chain recombines TRBV5-1 with TRBJ1-2, with TRBD1 as a possible D gene (5 bases). This TCR was recovered from a man aged 50-60 years who received an inactivated influenza vaccine. This CDR3 is CASSLNGASYGYTF. The CDR3 DNA reads as TGCGCCAGCAGCTTGAATGGGGCGAGCTATGGCTACACCTTC.